This T cell receptor beta chain is drawn from a study of T cells after yellow fever vaccination. Study-wide findings and caveats: Reappearing after the booster were most of the clones from primary vaccination (about 95% CD4, approximately 85% CD8).

In this sample, this clonotype turned up a few times. No antigen is known for it. The CDR3 length is 16 residues. With 2 bases clipped from V and 7 bases from J, the junction kept 8 bases outside the gene matches. Germline CDR1 reads MDHEN; CDR2 reads SYDVKM. MiXCR, applied by TCRdb to the 5' RACE reads, yields one record per CDR3 protein. The data show 300,000 or so distinct CDR3 sequences, under 5% seen once. The source is a young man who received the YFV17D yellow fever vaccine. The chain combines TRBV28 with TRBJ1-4; 9 bases match TRBD1. The sample was PBMCs, taken 5 days after the yellow fever booster vaccination. CDR3: CASSLPGTGSVEKLFF. CDR3 DNA sequence: TGTGCCAGCAGTTTACCCGGGACAGGGTCGGTTGAAAAACTGTTTTTT.